The 5 T cell receptor beta chains below all came from one sample that was sequenced in a study of blood T cell repertoires in COVID-19. Sequencing was performed with immunoSEQ multiplex PCR; in TCRdb, only in-frame clones are kept and a portion is missing. Of 70,000 to 100,000 clones listed, approximately 71% are singletons. The sample was peripheral blood. All receptors derive from a woman between 50 and 59 years old with acute or convalescent COVID-19.

The gene calls are TRBV11-2 and TRBJ1-3; D ambiguous. Trimming shortened V by 1 base and J by 2 bases, and 6 bases separated the two germline ends. Germline loops: CDR1 SGHAT, CDR2 FQNNGV. The CDR3 is 14 residues long. The CDR3 region has the DNA TGTGCCAGCAGCTTAGCAGGCCCTGGAAACACCATATATTTT. It specifies CASSLAGPGNTIYF. Supplemented by reference TRBV11-2 and TRBJ1-3, the full variable domain reads EAGVAQSPRYKIIEKRQSVAFWCNPISGHATLYWYQQILGQGPKLLIQFQNNGVVDDSQLPKDRFSAERLKGVDSTLKIQPAKLEDSAVYLCASSLAGPGNTIYFGEGSWLTVV.

This clone was observed a handful of times. Other DNA sequences of this sample code for an identical CDR3. This chain joins TRBV28 and TRBJ2-2, with TRBD1 matching over 8 bases. V dropped 9 bases and J dropped 1; count of bases not matched to a gene: 4. Germline CDR1 MDHEN, CDR2 SYDVKM. The CDR3 is 14 amino acids. CDR3 loop: CASDGQGNTGELFF. The CDR3 nucleotides read TGTGCCAGTGACGGACAGGGGAACACCGGGGAGCTGTTTTTT.

This clone was observed a single time. This sequence joins TRBV6-5 and TRBJ2-7, with D possibly being TRBD1 (5 bases). The ends were cut back, 11 bases at V and 5 bases at J, with 16 bases in the middle. The V gene's germline CDR1 is MNHEY and CDR2 SVGAGI. The CDR3 length is 12 residues. The CDR3 DNA reads as TGTGCCGCTAAATCGGACACCCACGAGCAGTACTTC. Its translation is CAAKSDTHEQYF.

The genes are TRBV6-4 and TRBJ2-2, with TRBD1 matching over 10 bases. Trimming took 6 bases from V and 4 from J; bases not matched to a gene: 5. The CDR3 spans 15 residues. Germline CDR1 and CDR2: MRHNA and SNTAGT. CDR3 sequence reads: CASSPRDRGTGELFF. For the CDR3, the DNA is TGTGCCAGCAGCCCGCGGGACAGGGGCACCGGGGAGCTGTTTTTT.

The chain couples TRBV27 to TRBJ2-5, with TRBD2 as a possible D gene (6 bases). Germline V gives CDR1 MNHEY, CDR2 SMNVEV (reference sequence). V lost 4 bases, J lost 9 bases, and 15 bases lay in between. This CDR3 comprises 13 residues. The CDR3 nucleotides read TGTGCCAGCAGTTGGGACTCCTCGGGGGCCCAGTACTTC. This translates into CASSWDSSGAQYF.